Presented here are 32 T cell receptor beta chains from one specimen sequenced in a study of OX40 agonist ivuxolimab in advanced cancers. Profiled with immunoSEQ multiplex PCR; TCRdb holds only in-frame clones, not every one. This repertoire shows tens of thousands of clones, about 87% found once; its top ten account for roughly 2%. The sample consisted of CD4+ or CD8+ T cells sorted from blood, taken in a trial of the OX40 agonist ivuxolimab. Receptors originate from an adult with an advanced solid tumor such as melanoma, head and neck, liver or kidney cancer.

The CDR3 sequence is CASTSTQGNTEAFF. The CDR3 DNA reads as TGTGCCAGCACCTCAACACAGGGTAACACTGAAGCTTTCTTT. The chain joins TRBV6-5 to TRBJ1-1, with D possibly matching TRBD1 (6 bases). V lost 7 bases to trimming and J lost 2 bases, with 14 bases between them. Germline V gene data show CDR1 as MNHEY and CDR2 as SVGAGI. This CDR3 region has 14 residues.

This chain uses TRBV2 with TRBJ2-5; 9 bases align to TRBD1. Trimming cost V 8 bases and J 5 bases; bases outside gene matches: 9. This CDR3 spans 14 amino acids. The V gene's germline CDR1 is SNHLY and CDR2 FYNNEI. CDR3 in DNA: TGTGCCAGCGTCGCGGACAGGGGAAGGGAGACCCAGTACTTC. As protein: CASVADRGRETQYF.

This chain connects TRBV12-5 to TRBJ2-3, with TRBD2 matching over 7 bases. The CDR3 sequence is 18 residues long. Germline values: CDR1 LGHNT, CDR2 FRNRAP. The V segment lost 3 bases and the J segment 0 bases; nucleotides outside the gene matches: 12. The CDR3 protein is CASGFVDLGLGSTDTQYF. CDR3 DNA sequence: TGTGCTAGTGGTTTCGTTGATCTCGGACTAGGGAGCACAGATACGCAGTATTTT.

The chain has TRBV7-8 and TRBJ1-2, with D possibly being TRBD1 (5 bases). This CDR3 contains 15 residues. CDR1 and CDR2 from the germline V gene are SGHVS and FQNEAQ. Deletions cut 2 bases from V and 8 bases from J, with 18 bases between. In DNA, the CDR3 is TGTGCCAGCAGCTTAACTCCAACCGGGGACCCAGGCTACACCTTC. Its protein product is CASSLTPTGDPGYTF.

In its sample, this clone was seen once. CDR3 amino acids: CASSTSGSGDTQYF. For the CDR3, the DNA is TGCGCCAGCAGCACTAGCGGGAGTGGCGATACGCAGTATTTT. The chain is built from TRBV5-1 and TRBJ2-3, with 11 nucleotides matching TRBD2. This CDR3 is 14 amino acids long. After removal of 4 bases from V and 6 bases from J, the junction contained 4 bases not matched to a gene. Germline V gene data show CDR1 as SGHRS and CDR2 as YFSETQ. The variable domain in full, completed from reference TRBV5-1 and TRBJ2-3, reads KAGVTQTPRYLIKTRGQQVTLSCSPISGHRSVSWYQQTPGQGLQFLFEYFSETQRNKGNFPGRFSGRQFSNSRSEMNVSTLELGDSALYLCASSTSGSGDTQYFGPGTRLTVL.

This clone was picked up a small number of times. The J gene is TRBJ2-7, the V gene TRBV7-9; D remains ambiguous. From germline, CDR1 is SEHNR and CDR2 FQNEAQ (reference sequence). This CDR3 spans 13 amino acids. Trimming cost V 1 base and J 2 bases, with 6 bases left between them. CDR3 coding DNA: TGTGCCAGCAGCTTAGAGTTGACCTACGAGCAGTACTTC. It translates to CASSLELTYEQYF.

This chain connects TRBV5-4 to TRBJ1-3; D not certain. This CDR3 is built from 16 residues. Looked up from germline, CDR1 is SGHNT and CDR2 is YYREEE (reference sequence). The V gene lost 3 bases and the J gene lost 1 base, with 14 bases spanning the gap. The CDR3 loop reads CASSYGPYRSGNTIYF. In DNA form, the CDR3 reads TGTGCCAGCAGCTACGGGCCGTACCGGTCTGGAAACACCATATATTTT.

The genes are TRBV2 and TRBJ2-2; a possible D gene is TRBD2 (6 bases). The ends were cut back, 4 bases at V and 6 bases at J, with 12 bases in the middle. Germline CDR1 SNHLY, CDR2 FYNNEI. There are 14 residues in the CDR3. DNA for the CDR3: TGTGCCAGCAGTGGTCCCCCGGGGGCCGGGGAGCTGTTTTTT. Translated: CASSGPPGAGELFF.

The chain uses TRBV9 and TRBJ2-1, with 10 positions matching TRBD2. CDR1 is SGDLS, CDR2 YYNGEE, per germline. The V gene end was trimmed by 4 bases and the J gene end by 1 base; junction bases not matched to a gene: 11. The CDR3 is 18 residues long. The CDR3 coding sequence is TGTGCCAGCAGCCGAAGCGATCAGACTAGCGGGTCCTACAATGAGCAGTTCTTC. Encoded protein: CASSRSDQTSGSYNEQFF.

The rearrangement uses TRBV6-1 and TRBJ2-7; D uncertain. This CDR3 region has 14 residues. Germline CDR1 MNHNS, CDR2 SASEGT. Trimming left V 7 bases short and J 2 bases short, with 15 bases between. Written as DNA, the CDR3 is TGTGCCAGCACTCGGACCGGCGGACCCTACGAGCAGTACTTC. Amino acid sequence: CASTRTGGPYEQYF.

This clone is a singleton in its sample. The V call is TRBV9, the J call TRBJ2-3; D not certain. This CDR3 has 16 amino acids. The germline V and J ends were trimmed by 3 bases and 0 bases, with 14 bases remaining between them. From germline, CDR1 is SGDLS and CDR2 YYNGEE. The CDR3 bases are TGTGCCAGCAGCGGACCGGTGGGTACTAGCACAGATACGCAGTATTTT. This sequence encodes CASSGPVGTSTDTQYF.

V is TRBV5-1 and J is TRBJ2-3, with unresolved D. This CDR3 comprises 14 residues. Germline-derived CDR1 and CDR2 are SGHRS and YFSETQ. Trimming stripped 5 bases from V and 1 base from J, with 11 bases between. CDR3 in amino acids: CASRRDSRTDTQYF. The CDR3 DNA reads as TGCGCCAGCAGGCGTGATAGCCGCACAGATACGCAGTATTTT.

This sequence joins TRBV9 and TRBJ1-6; D remains unclear. The germline gives CDR1 SGDLS, CDR2 YYNGEE. This CDR3 is built from 12 residues. V lost 3 bases and J lost 13, with 11 bases in between. CDR3 coding DNA: TGTGCCAGCAGCGCGGCAGAAGGGCCCCTCCACTTT. Translation gives CASSAAEGPLHF.

V is TRBV5-1 and J is TRBJ2-3, with TRBD2 matching 10 bases. Germline V lookup: CDR1 SGHRS, CDR2 YFSETQ. The CDR3 extends over 13 amino acids. Trimming cost V 5 bases and J 3 bases; bases outside gene matches: 0. The CDR3 DNA is TGCGCCAGCAGGACTAGCGGGACAGATACGCAGTATTTT. Protein sequence: CASRTSGTDTQYF.

The V call is TRBV20-1, the J call TRBJ2-3; D not resolved. Germline V gene data show CDR1 as DFQATT and CDR2 as SNEGSKA (reference sequence). There are 11 residues in the CDR3. Trimming shortened V by 0 bases and J by 8 bases, and 6 bases separated the two germline ends. The CDR3 bases are TGCAGTGCTAGAGATTCGGTTACGCAGTATTTT. Translation: CSARDSVTQYF.

The CDR3 DNA is TGCGCCAGCAGCGCCGGAACAGAACCCACTGAAGCTTTCTTT. It specifies CASSAGTEPTEAFF. This chain joins TRBV5-1 and TRBJ1-1; the D is unclear. Germline-derived CDR1 and CDR2 are SGHRS and YFSETQ. The CDR3 is 14 residues long. Trimming pared 4 bases from V and 4 bases from J, leaving 14 bases between.

The V and J genes are TRBV6-1 and TRBJ2-3; D is uncertain. V was clipped by 7 bases and J by 6 bases, with 8 bases between them. Germline V gene lookup returns CDR1 MNHNS and CDR2 SASEGT. The CDR3 consists of 11 residues. Here the CDR3 DNA reads TGTGCCAGCACTCTTTTGGATACGCAGTATTTT. This translates into CASTLLDTQYF.

The chain combines TRBV4-3 with TRBJ1-1, with unresolved D. Germline values: CDR1 LGHNA, CDR2 YSLEER. V was trimmed by 4 bases and J by 7 bases, leaving 19 bases between them. CDR3 length equals 15 residues. The CDR3 here is CASSLQIGPQDEAFF. In DNA, the CDR3 is TGCGCCAGCAGCCTCCAAATAGGGCCGCAAGATGAAGCTTTCTTT.

The chain uses TRBV5-1 and TRBJ2-7; no definite D call. The CDR3 consists of 13 residues. Germline lookup yields CDR1 SGHRS and CDR2 YFSETQ. Trimming shortened V by 0 bases and J by 6 bases, and 10 bases separated the two germline ends. CDR3 residues: CASSLEVASEQYF. CDR3 DNA: TGCGCCAGCAGCTTGGAAGTGGCGAGCGAGCAGTACTTC.

The chain is built from TRBV18 and TRBJ2-7, with 12 bases aligning to TRBD2. J gave up 5 bases and V 5 bases, and 4 bases lay outside the gene matches. Germline assignment: CDR1 KGHSH and CDR2 LQKENI. This CDR3 has 14 amino acids. The CDR3 bases are TGTGCCAGCTCATTGACTAGCGGGAGCAACGAGCAGTACTTC. Residues: CASSLTSGSNEQYF.

V gene TRBV12-1 combines with J gene TRBJ2-5. TRBV12-1 is designated a pseudogene. The CDR3 has 11 residues. The CDR3 DNA reads TGTGCCAGCAGCTTTCAAGAGACCCAGTACTTC. Amino acid sequence: CASSFQETQYF.

V usage is TRBV11-2 and J usage is TRBJ2-1, with TRBD2 matching 7 bases. Trimming at V came to 5 bases and at J to 0 bases, leaving 4 bases not matched to a gene. This CDR3 spans 15 amino acids. Germline-derived CDR1 and CDR2 are SGHAT and FQNNGV. The CDR3 loop is CASSPSGSSYNEQFF. CDR3 bases: TGTGCCAGCAGCCCTAGCGGTAGCTCCTACAATGAGCAGTTCTTC.

The chain carries TRBV28 and TRBJ1-5, with D possibly matching TRBD1 (5 bases). The CDR3 loop spans 14 amino acids. Trimming removed 6 bases at V and 0 bases at J, with 9 bases between. Germline values: CDR1 MDHEN, CDR2 SYDVKM. Written as DNA, the CDR3 is TGTGCCAGCAGCCTTGGACATAGCAATCAGCCCCAGCATTTT. Residues: CASSLGHSNQPQHF.

The rearrangement links TRBV2 to TRBJ2-5; 7 nucleotides line up with TRBD2. This CDR3 has 14 amino acids. CDR1 SNHLY and CDR2 FYNNEI come from the germline V gene. With 4 bases clipped from V and 1 base from J, the junction kept 3 bases outside the gene matches. The CDR3 DNA reads TGTGCCAGCAGTGTGGGCGGGGGCCAAGAGACCCAGTACTTC. It is translated as CASSVGGGQETQYF.

V gene TRBV11-2 combines with J gene TRBJ2-5, with 10 bases aligning to TRBD2. Germline loops: CDR1 SGHAT, CDR2 FQNNGV. The CDR3 contains 15 residues. V dropped 5 bases and J dropped 5; count of bases not matched to a gene: 8. CDR3 sequence (DNA): TGTGCCAGCAGCCACGGGGGACTAGCGATGGAGACCCAGTACTTC. This gives the protein CASSHGGLAMETQYF.

The gene calls are TRBV7-9 and TRBJ2-1; 9 bases are a match to TRBD1. Germline V CDR1 and CDR2: SEHNR, FQNEAQ (reference sequence). V shed 4 bases, J shed 6 bases, and the junction held 10 bases outside the gene matches. The CDR3 extends over 16 amino acids. The CDR3 DNA is TGTGCCAGCAGCTCCGCGGACAGGGGATGGGGCAATGAGCAGTTCTTC. Protein product: CASSSADRGWGNEQFF.

The chain is built from TRBV29-1 and TRBJ1-1; D remains ambiguous. CDR1 is SQVTM and CDR2 is ANQGSEA in the germline V gene. The V end was cut by 4 bases, the J end by 7 bases, with 13 bases between. The CDR3 has 12 amino acids. The DNA of the CDR3 is TGCAGCGTTGCGCGCCAGCTAAATGAAGCTTTCTTT. It specifies CSVARQLNEAFF.

This chain joins TRBV28 and TRBJ2-5; D ambiguous. Trimming removed 6 bases at V and 2 bases at J, with 4 bases between. Per the germline V gene, CDR1 is MDHEN and CDR2 is SYDVKM. The CDR3 runs 11 residues. The CDR3 DNA is TGTGCCAGCAGGTCACAAGAGACCCAGTACTTC. This translates into CASRSQETQYF.

The J gene is TRBJ1-4, the V gene TRBV6-5; 7 positions agree with TRBD1. V lost 6 bases, J lost 7 bases, and 8 bases stayed unmatched. The CDR3 is 14 residues long. Germline V lookup: CDR1 MNHEY, CDR2 SVGAGI. The CDR3 spells CASSPRTGGEKLFF. In nucleotides, the CDR3 is TGTGCCAGCAGCCCTCGGACAGGAGGTGAAAAACTGTTTTTT.

This sequence joins TRBV19 and TRBJ2-5; 14 bases line up with TRBD2. The length of the CDR3 is 17 residues. In germline, CDR1 is LNHDA, CDR2 SQIVND (reference sequence). V shed 4 bases and J 5 bases; nucleotides not matched to a gene: 9. Written as DNA, the CDR3 is TGTGCCAGTAGTAAGAGACTAGCGGGGGGGATCTGGGAGACCCAGTACTTC. Encoded protein: CASSKRLAGGIWETQYF.

This clone appeared a single time. The chain combines TRBV10-3 with TRBJ2-2; D call uncertain. Germline CDR1 ENHRY, CDR2 SYGVKD. The V gene lost 2 bases and the J gene lost 7 bases, with 5 bases spanning the gap. The CDR3 covers 12 residues. The CDR3 bases are TGTGCCATCAGTGAGGGGGTCGGGGAGCTGTTTTTT. Translating gives CAISEGVGELFF.

The chain recombines TRBV15 with TRBJ1-6; unclear D gene. V shed 0 bases and J shed 7 bases, with 10 bases lying between them. The CDR3 totals 15 residues. Per germline, CDR1 LNHNV and CDR2 YYDKDF (reference sequence). This chain's CDR3 is CATSREQLGNSPLHF. CDR3 in DNA: TGTGCCACCAGCAGAGAACAGCTGGGGAATTCACCCCTCCACTTT.